The 20 T cell receptor beta chains below come from one sample, sequenced in a study of cytomegalovirus exposure and HLA in healthy donors. 60 Vbeta and 13 Jbeta primers were used in PCR. The table came from immunoSEQ multiplex PCR; TCRdb's copy has only in-frame clones and leaves some out. The sample includes fewer than 250,000 clones, roughly four fifths seen only once; the top ten take approximately 3%. Sequenced sample: PBMCs. The receptor set was obtained from a woman aged 25 to 39 in good health and CMV-seropositive.

V and J are TRBV29-1 and TRBJ1-1; a weak D match, TRBD1 (5 bases). The CDR3 runs 13 residues. Germline CDR1 and CDR2: SQVTM and ANQGSEA. V lost 5 bases to trimming and J lost 6 bases, with 16 bases between them. CDR3 DNA sequence: TGCAGCGTTCTTGGGGGGAATTCCGCTGAAGCTTTCTTT. Amino acids: CSVLGGNSAEAFF.

This clone appeared a few times. This chain connects TRBV9 to TRBJ2-7; maybe TRBD2 (6 bases). Trimming removed 0 bases at V and 3 bases at J, with 13 bases between. Germline values: CDR1 SGDLS, CDR2 YYNGEE. CDR3 size: 15 residues. In nucleotides, the CDR3 is TGTGCCAGCAGCGTAGGCGGGGCAGGGCTCTACGAGCAGTACTTC. Amino acids: CASSVGGAGLYEQYF.

The chain combines TRBV2 with TRBJ1-6; 8 bases are a match to TRBD1. Germline-derived CDR1 and CDR2 are SNHLY and FYNNEI. The V and J ends lost 1 base and 9 bases, in that order; junction bases with no gene match: 2. CDR3 length equals 14 residues. As DNA, the CDR3 is TGTGCCAGCAGTGAAGAGACAGGGGTTTCACCCCTCCACTTT. It codes for CASSEETGVSPLHF.

The chain combines TRBV5-4 with TRBJ2-5; weak D call: TRBD2 (6 bases). The V gene lost 1 base and the J gene lost 5 bases, with 18 bases spanning the gap. The CDR3 has 16 amino acids. The germline CDR1 and CDR2 sequences are SGHNT and YYREEE (reference sequence). Here the CDR3 DNA reads TGTGCCAGCAGCTTGAGTTATGAGGGTGGAGGGGAGACCCAGTACTTC. Translated: CASSLSYEGGGETQYF.

The J gene is TRBJ2-3, the V gene TRBV5-5; the D gene is possibly TRBD2 (6 bases). The CDR3 covers 14 residues. The germline V gene has CDR1 SGHKS and CDR2 YYEKEE (reference sequence). Trimming pared 1 base from V and 0 bases from J, leaving 6 bases between. The CDR3 DNA reads TGTGCCAGCAGCTTGAGCGGGAGCACAGATACGCAGTATTTT. Its protein product is CASSLSGSTDTQYF.

The chain has TRBV7-2 and TRBJ2-7, with TRBD2 matching over 10 bases. There are 14 residues in the CDR3. With V trimmed by 5 bases and J by 0 bases, 1 base remained unmatched. The V gene's germline CDR1 is SGHTA and CDR2 FQGNSA. The chain's CDR3 is CASSRTSGSYEQYF. CDR3 coding DNA: TGTGCCAGCAGCCGGACTAGCGGCTCCTACGAGCAGTACTTC.

This rearrangement joins TRBV15 to TRBJ2-2; D might be TRBD2 (5 bases). Trimming removed 0 bases at V and 1 base at J, with 9 bases between. Germline CDR1 and CDR2: LNHNV and YYDKDF (reference sequence). The CDR3 contains 16 residues. The CDR3, as DNA: TGTGCCACCAGCAGAGATGCCAGCGGGAACACCGGGGAGCTGTTTTTT. It specifies CATSRDASGNTGELFF.

This chain links TRBV20-1 with TRBJ2-7; no reliable D call. CDR3 length equals 11 residues. Trimming pared 3 bases from V and 3 bases from J, leaving 6 bases between. Germline V gene lookup returns CDR1 DFQATT and CDR2 SNEGSKA (reference sequence). CDR3 coding DNA: TGCAGTGCTAGCCCTATCTACGAGCAGTACTTC. It translates to CSASPIYEQYF.

CDR3 DNA sequence: TGCGCCAGCAGCGGAGGGACAGGGTATTATGGCTACACCTTC. Translated, it gives CASSGGTGYYGYTF. The chain uses TRBV5-1 and TRBJ1-2; 9 nucleotides match TRBD1. Trimming at V came to 4 bases and at J to 5 bases, leaving 6 bases not matched to a gene. CDR1 is SGHRS, CDR2 YFSETQ, per germline. The CDR3 consists of 14 residues.

CDR3 nucleotides: TGTGCCAGCAGTTACTCTGGACTAGCGGGGGAGACCCAGTACTTC. Translated: CASSYSGLAGETQYF. The chain has TRBV6-5 and TRBJ2-5, with TRBD2 identical over 12 bases. The CDR3 has 15 amino acids. The V gene's germline CDR1 is MNHEY and CDR2 SVGAGI. Trimming cost V 0 bases and J 5 bases; bases outside gene matches: 1.

V and J are TRBV6-5 and TRBJ1-6, with 7 bases that match TRBD1. This CDR3 comprises 15 residues. J lost 5 bases, V lost 4 bases, and 5 bases had no gene match. Germline CDR1 and CDR2: MNHEY and SVGAGI. CDR3 in amino acids: CASSFTGADNSPLHF. The DNA for the CDR3 is TGTGCCAGCAGTTTTACAGGGGCCGATAATTCACCCCTCCACTTT.

The chain combines TRBV6-5 with TRBJ2-1; tentatively, D is TRBD1 (5 bases). V shed 4 bases and J shed 4 bases, with 14 bases lying between them. The V gene's germline CDR1 is MNHEY and CDR2 SVGAGI. CDR3 length: 15 residues. CDR3 in amino acids: CASSFMVTGYNEQFF. The CDR3 DNA reads TGTGCCAGCAGTTTCATGGTCACAGGTTACAATGAGCAGTTCTTC.

The chain uses TRBV28 and TRBJ2-7, with 14 bases fitting TRBD2. V trimming: 5 bases; J trimming: 7 bases; junction bases outside the gene matches: 13. CDR3 length: 17 residues. CDR1 MDHEN and CDR2 SYDVKM come from the germline V gene. CDR3 DNA: TGTGCCAGCAGTGAGACCTCGGGACTAGCGGGAGTGCGGGAGCAGTACTTC. This encodes CASSETSGLAGVREQYF.

The V gene is TRBV6-1, the J gene TRBJ2-5; a weak D match, TRBD1 (6 bases). The DNA end favors TRBJ2-7, so the J call may be wrong. Looked up from germline, CDR1 is MNHNS and CDR2 is SASEGT. The CDR3 loop spans 15 amino acids. DNA of the CDR3: TGTGCCAGCAGTGATGCAGGGGCAAGCTCCTACGAGCAGTACTTC. Amino acid sequence: CASSDAGASSYEQYF.

The CDR3 DNA reads as TGTGCCAGTAGTATGACTAACTACAATGAGCAGTTCTTC. This gives the protein CASSMTNYNEQFF. This chain uses TRBV19 with TRBJ2-1, with D maybe TRBD2 (5 bases). CDR1 and CDR2 (germline): LNHDA, SQIVND (reference sequence). Between the trimmed V and J ends, which lost 3 bases and 3 bases, there was a span of 6 bases. This CDR3 spans 13 amino acids. Drawing the rest from reference TRBV19 and TRBJ2-1, the complete variable domain is DGGITQSPKYLFRKEGQNVTLSCEQNLNHDAMYWYRQDPGQGLRLIYYSQIVNDFQKGDIAEGYSVSREKKESFPLTVTSAQKNPTAFYLCASSMTNYNEQFFGPGTRLTVL.

V gene TRBV28 combines with J gene TRBJ1-2; D is undetermined. Germline assignment: CDR1 MDHEN and CDR2 SYDVKM. Trimming took off 6 bases at V and 2 bases at J, with 10 bases between the two ends. This CDR3 contains 13 residues. The CDR3 spells CASRRTGNYGYTF. The CDR3 DNA reads as TGTGCCAGCAGACGGACGGGGAACTATGGCTACACCTTC.

The V gene is TRBV28, the J gene TRBJ2-3; 10 bases line up with TRBD2. Trimming at V came to 5 bases and at J to 3 bases, leaving 2 bases not matched to a gene. The CDR3 has 14 residues. The V gene's germline CDR1 is MDHEN and CDR2 SYDVKM. Written as DNA, the CDR3 is TGTGCCAGCAGTAGCGGGAGGGCAACAGATACGCAGTATTTT. Protein sequence: CASSSGRATDTQYF. The full variable domain, rest sourced from reference TRBV28 and TRBJ2-3, is DVKVTQSSRYLVKRTGEKVFLECVQDMDHENMFWYRQDPGLGLRLIYFSYDVKMKEKGDIPEGYSVSREKKERFSLILESASTNQTSMYLCASSSGRATDTQYFGPGTRLTVL.

This clone was seen a few times. The rearrangement joins TRBV15 to TRBJ1-2, with D maybe TRBD1 (5 bases). Germline CDR1 LNHNV, CDR2 YYDKDF (reference sequence). V was shortened by 5 bases and J by 3 bases, with 13 bases between the two germline ends. The CDR3 is 14 amino acids. In DNA, the CDR3 is TGTGCCACCAGCCGGCCCGGGGACTACTATGGCTACACCTTC. It is translated as CATSRPGDYYGYTF.

The chain combines TRBV5-4 with TRBJ2-5; 8 bases align to TRBD1. V lost 4 bases and J lost 0; bases outside the gene matches: 14. The germline V gene encodes CDR1 SGHNT and CDR2 YYREEE (reference sequence). The CDR3 covers 18 residues. CDR3 sequence reads: CASSRLGQGRRYQETQYF. As DNA, the CDR3 is TGTGCCAGCAGCCGACTTGGACAGGGCCGACGGTACCAAGAGACCCAGTACTTC. Complete variable domain (other parts from reference TRBV5-4 and TRBJ2-5): ETGVTQSPTHLIKTRGQQVTLRCSSQSGHNTVSWYQQALGQGPQFIFQYYREEENGRGNFPPRFSGLQFPNYSSELNVNALELDDSALYLCASSRLGQGRRYQETQYFGPGTRLLVL.

V is TRBV5-1 and J is TRBJ2-7; 12 nucleotides line up with TRBD1. V lost 2 bases and J lost 3; bases outside the gene matches: 3. Germline lookup yields CDR1 SGHRS and CDR2 YFSETQ. CDR3 length: 15 residues. The CDR3 sequence: CASSFGTGGVYEQYF. The DNA for the CDR3 is TGCGCCAGCAGCTTTGGGACAGGGGGCGTCTACGAGCAGTACTTC.